This T cell receptor (beta chain) emerged from a study of cytomegalovirus exposure and HLA in healthy donors. The study, taken as a whole, reports: Within an earlier analysis, most TCR beta V segments proved productive either about 90% or about 30% of the time. The authors confirmed in vitro that a few CMV-associated chains were specific for CMV antigens. Only CMV serostatus was available as immune exposure information.

V lost 0 bases and J lost 1; bases outside the gene matches: 9. The CDR3 is 17 residues long. Germline values: CDR1 SGHTS, CDR2 YDEGEE. This clone was recorded once. What it binds is unknown. Primers: 60 Vbeta forward and 13 Jbeta reverse. The protocol was immunoSEQ multiplex PCR, while the TCRdb copy is restricted to in-frame clones and leaves out a portion. The repertoire holds 110,000 or so clones, with 77% as singletons. This sequence originates from a man younger than 35 in good health and CMV-seropositive. The sequenced sample consisted of PBMCs. V is TRBV5-8 and J is TRBJ1-1; 7 bases line up with TRBD1. This CDR3 is CASSLVTGQQKNTEAFF. The DNA of the CDR3 is TGTGCCAGCAGCTTGGTTACGGGACAGCAAAAGAACACTGAAGCTTTCTTT.